Listed below are T cell receptor beta chains from one sample, sequenced in a study of T-cell memory formation after mild COVID-19. TCRdb redid the calling of the 5' RACE reads with MiXCR, one entry per CDR3 protein. The sample shows about 200,000 distinct CDR3 sequences, around 9.1% of them seen only once. Specimen: PBMCs or a T cell subset sorted from them (not recorded which). These receptors came from a man in his late teens or twenties who had mild COVID-19 (a few samples of this study predate the infection). Cell type and time point are not known. CDR3s include the opening cysteine and the closing phenylalanine or tryptophan. D genes are given only for firm matches. Expanded clones get a size class; other rows say once, few or many, or leave the size out.

V gene,CDR3 length,clone size,J gene,D gene,CDR3 protein,CDR3 DNA
TRBV7-8,15,many,TRBJ1-1,-,CASSLAVGLNTEAFF,TGTGCCAGCAGCTTAGCGGTGGGGCTGAACACTGAAGCTTTCTTT
TRBV6-5,16,few,TRBJ1-2,-,CASSYSPRLERGGYTF,TGTGCCAGCAGTTACTCGCCGCGCCTAGAGCGTGGTGGCTACACCTTC
TRBV7-9,14,-,TRBJ2-3,-,CASSLVGVGDTQYF,TGTGCCAGCAGCTTAGTAGGGGTGGGAGATACGCAGTATTTT
TRBV3-1,18,-,TRBJ1-1,-,CASSQGRTAFTVLVEAFF,TGTGCCAGCAGCCAAGGACGTACAGCCTTTACTGTCCTTGTGGAAGCTTTCTTT
TRBV24-1,14,-,TRBJ2-2,-,CATSGETSTGELFF,TGTGCCACCAGTGGGGAAACAAGCACCGGGGAGCTGTTTTTT
TRBV7-9,16,-,TRBJ2-4,-,CASSPPYILAKNIQYF,TGTGCCAGCAGCCCACCCTATATTCTAGCCAAAAACATTCAGTACTTC
TRBV19,11,-,TRBJ2-4,-,CASRKQNIQYF,TGTGCCAGTAGAAAGCAAAACATTCAGTACTTC
TRBV27,19,-,TRBJ2-3,TRBD2,CASSLFLTSGGGDADTQYF,TGTGCCAGCAGTTTATTTTTGACTAGCGGGGGAGGAGACGCAGATACGCAGTATTTT
TRBV29-1,18,many,TRBJ2-7,TRBD2,CSVEEGRPSGVDAYEQYF,TGCAGCGTTGAAGAGGGGCGGCCTAGCGGGGTAGATGCCTACGAGCAGTACTTC
TRBV12-3/TRBV12-4,13,-,TRBJ1-2,TRBD1,CASSLGTGAGYTF,TGTGCCAGCAGTTTGGGGACAGGGGCTGGCTACACCTTC
TRBV3-2,14,-,TRBJ2-7,-,CASSHLGQGYEQYF,TGTGCCAGCAGCCATTTGGGACAGGGGTACGAGCAGTACTTC
TRBV3-1,14,few,TRBJ2-4,TRBD2,CASSQGGLAEIWYF,TGTGCCAGCAGCCAAGGGGGACTAGCGGAGATATGGTACTTC
TRBV4-2,16,few,TRBJ2-5,-,CASSQGLAETQETQYF,TGTGCCAGCAGCCAAGGCTTGGCGGAGACCCAAGAGACCCAGTACTTC
TRBV21-1,12,few,TRBJ1-2,-,CASSSGGPGYTF,TGTGCCAGCAGCAGTGGAGGGCCCGGCTACACCTTC
TRBV5-1,16,-,TRBJ2-1,TRBD1,CASSYWTGNLYNEQFF,TGCGCCAGCAGCTATTGGACAGGGAATTTATACAATGAGCAGTTCTTC
TRBV7-6,15,many,TRBJ1-6,-,CASSTQQGRNSPLHF,TGTGCCAGCAGCACGCAACAGGGACGGAATTCACCCCTCCACTTT
TRBV20-1,12,few,TRBJ1-6,-,CSVGGNASPLHF,TGCAGTGTGGGGGGAAACGCTTCACCCCTCCACTTT
TRBV3-1,15,few,TRBJ2-3,-,CASSALGGLGDTQYF,TGTGCCAGCAGCGCTCTGGGGGGGCTGGGAGATACGCAGTATTTT
TRBV3-1,16,-,TRBJ1-2,-,CASSQAPGRRVHGYTF,TGTGCCAGCAGCCAAGCACCGGGCCGCAGGGTCCATGGCTACACCTTC
TRBV7-9,17,-,TRBJ1-5,-,CASSRTAGTLEDRPQHF,TGTGCCAGCAGCAGGACCGCGGGGACTCTGGAGGATCGGCCCCAGCATTTT
TRBV7-8,16,many,TRBJ2-2,TRBD1,CASSFTKGAGTGELFF,TGTGCCAGCAGCTTTACTAAGGGGGCAGGGACCGGGGAGCTGTTTTTT
TRBV9,16,few,TRBJ1-6,TRBD1,CASSGGTEAYNSPLHF,TGTGCCAGCAGCGGAGGGACAGAAGCCTATAATTCACCCCTCCACTTT
TRBV10-3,15,few,TRBJ1-1,-,CAISHGGSIGTEAFF,TGTGCCATCAGCCACGGGGGGTCGATCGGCACTGAAGCTTTCTTT
TRBV7-2,17,few,TRBJ2-5,TRBD2,CASSSGIGGGSGETQYF,TGTGCCAGCAGTAGCGGGATAGGCGGGGGGTCGGGGGAGACCCAGTACTTC
TRBV7-2,13,many,TRBJ1-5,-,CASSRDNGQPQHF,TGTGCCAGCAGCCGGGACAACGGGCAGCCCCAGCATTTT
TRBV18,15,-,TRBJ2-6,-,CASSPGVPGANVLTF,TGTGCCAGCTCACCGGGAGTGCCTGGGGCCAACGTCCTGACTTTC
TRBV19,13,few,TRBJ1-1,TRBD1,CASSIQGAGEAFF,TGTGCCAGTAGTATCCAGGGGGCGGGTGAAGCTTTCTTT
TRBV18,15,-,TRBJ2-3,TRBD1,CASSSGTEGPDTQYF,TGTGCCAGCTCATCCGGGACAGAGGGGCCAGATACGCAGTATTTT